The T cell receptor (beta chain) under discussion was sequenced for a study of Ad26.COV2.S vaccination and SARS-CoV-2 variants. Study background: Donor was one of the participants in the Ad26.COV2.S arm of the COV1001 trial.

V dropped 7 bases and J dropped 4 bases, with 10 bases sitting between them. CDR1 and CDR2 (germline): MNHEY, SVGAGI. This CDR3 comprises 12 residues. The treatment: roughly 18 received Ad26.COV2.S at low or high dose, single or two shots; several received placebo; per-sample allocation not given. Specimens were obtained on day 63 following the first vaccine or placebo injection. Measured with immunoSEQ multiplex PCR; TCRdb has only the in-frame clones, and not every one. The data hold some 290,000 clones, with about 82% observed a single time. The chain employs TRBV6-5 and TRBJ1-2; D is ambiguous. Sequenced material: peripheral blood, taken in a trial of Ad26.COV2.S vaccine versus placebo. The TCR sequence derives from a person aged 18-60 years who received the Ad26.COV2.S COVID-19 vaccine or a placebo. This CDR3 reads CASTLRGYGYTF. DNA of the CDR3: TGTGCCAGCACCCTCAGAGGCTATGGCTACACCTTC.